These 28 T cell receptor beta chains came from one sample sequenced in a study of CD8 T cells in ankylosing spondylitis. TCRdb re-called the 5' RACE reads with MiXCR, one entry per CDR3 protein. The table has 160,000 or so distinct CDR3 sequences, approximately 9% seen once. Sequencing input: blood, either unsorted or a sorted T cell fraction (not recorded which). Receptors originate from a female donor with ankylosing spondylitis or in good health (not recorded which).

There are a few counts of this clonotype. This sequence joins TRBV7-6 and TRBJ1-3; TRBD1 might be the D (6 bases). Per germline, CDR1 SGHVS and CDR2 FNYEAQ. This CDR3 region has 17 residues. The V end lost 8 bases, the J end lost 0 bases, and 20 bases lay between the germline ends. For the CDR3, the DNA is TGTGCCAGCTCCCCTAGGGGGAAAGGGCCCTCTGGAAACACCATATATTTT. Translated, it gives CASSPRGKGPSGNTIYF.

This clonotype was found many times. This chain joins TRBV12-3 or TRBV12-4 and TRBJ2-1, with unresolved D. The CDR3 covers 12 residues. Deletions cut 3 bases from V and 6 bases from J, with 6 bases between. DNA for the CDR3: TGTGCCAGCAGTTTCGGCTTCAATGAGCAGTTCTTC. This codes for CASSFGFNEQFF.

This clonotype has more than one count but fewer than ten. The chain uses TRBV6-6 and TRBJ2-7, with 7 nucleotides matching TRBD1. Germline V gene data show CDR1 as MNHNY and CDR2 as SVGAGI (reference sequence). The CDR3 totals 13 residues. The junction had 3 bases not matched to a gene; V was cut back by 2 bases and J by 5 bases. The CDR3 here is CASSYLDRDEQYF. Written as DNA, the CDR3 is TGTGCCAGCAGTTACCTCGACAGGGACGAGCAGTACTTC.

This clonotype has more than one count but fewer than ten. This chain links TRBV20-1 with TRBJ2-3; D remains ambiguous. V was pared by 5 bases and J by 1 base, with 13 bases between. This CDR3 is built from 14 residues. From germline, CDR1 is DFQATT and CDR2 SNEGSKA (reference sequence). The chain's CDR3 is CSALRVVGTDTQYF. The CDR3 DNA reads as TGCAGTGCTCTCCGGGTAGTGGGCACAGATACGCAGTATTTT.

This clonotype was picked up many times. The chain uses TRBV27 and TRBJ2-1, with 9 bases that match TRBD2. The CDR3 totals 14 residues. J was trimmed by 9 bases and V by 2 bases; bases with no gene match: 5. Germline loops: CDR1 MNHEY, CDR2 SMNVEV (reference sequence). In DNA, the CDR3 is TGTGCCAGCAGTTTAGTTGCGGGAGGGGGTGAGCAGTTCTTC. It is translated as CASSLVAGGGEQFF.

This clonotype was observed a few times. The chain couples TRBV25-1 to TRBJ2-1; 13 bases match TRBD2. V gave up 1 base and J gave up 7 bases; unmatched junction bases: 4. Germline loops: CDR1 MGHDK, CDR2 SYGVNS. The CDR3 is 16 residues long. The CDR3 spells CASSEWTSGSGNEQFF. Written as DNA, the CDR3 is TGTGCCAGCAGTGAATGGACTAGCGGGAGCGGAAATGAGCAGTTCTTC.

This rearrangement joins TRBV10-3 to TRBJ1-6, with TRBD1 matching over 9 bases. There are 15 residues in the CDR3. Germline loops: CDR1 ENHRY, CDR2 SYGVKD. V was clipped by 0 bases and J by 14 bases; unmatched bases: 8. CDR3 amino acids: CAISESGADRGSLHF. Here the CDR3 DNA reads TGTGCCATCAGTGAGTCGGGGGCAGACAGGGGGTCCCTCCACTTT.

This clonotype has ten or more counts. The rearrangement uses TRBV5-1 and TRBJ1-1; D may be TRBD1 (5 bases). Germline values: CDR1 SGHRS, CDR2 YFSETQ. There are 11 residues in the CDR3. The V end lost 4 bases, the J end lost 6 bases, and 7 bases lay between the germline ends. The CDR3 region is CASSQGPEAFF. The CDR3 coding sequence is TGCGCCAGCAGCCAGGGACCTGAAGCTTTCTTT.

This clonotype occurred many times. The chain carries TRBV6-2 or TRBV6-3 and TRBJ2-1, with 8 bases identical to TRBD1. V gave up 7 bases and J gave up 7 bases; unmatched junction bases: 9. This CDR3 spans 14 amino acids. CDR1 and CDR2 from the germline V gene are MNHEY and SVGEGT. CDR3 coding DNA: TGTGCCAGCACCATCGGACAGGGAGGAAATGAGCAGTTCTTC. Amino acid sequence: CASTIGQGGNEQFF.

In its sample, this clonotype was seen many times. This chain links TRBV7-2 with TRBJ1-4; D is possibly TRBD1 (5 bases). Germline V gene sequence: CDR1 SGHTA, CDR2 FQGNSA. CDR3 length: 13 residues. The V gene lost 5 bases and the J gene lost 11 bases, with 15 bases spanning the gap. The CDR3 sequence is CASSVPDSLKLFF. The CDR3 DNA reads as TGTGCCAGCAGCGTCCCCGACAGCCTCAAACTGTTTTTT.

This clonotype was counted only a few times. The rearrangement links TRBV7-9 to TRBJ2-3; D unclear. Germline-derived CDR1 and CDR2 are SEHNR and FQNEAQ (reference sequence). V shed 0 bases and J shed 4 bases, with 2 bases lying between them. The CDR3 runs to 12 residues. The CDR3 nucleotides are TGTGCCAGCAGCTTAGCACCAGATACGCAGTATTTT. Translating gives CASSLAPDTQYF.

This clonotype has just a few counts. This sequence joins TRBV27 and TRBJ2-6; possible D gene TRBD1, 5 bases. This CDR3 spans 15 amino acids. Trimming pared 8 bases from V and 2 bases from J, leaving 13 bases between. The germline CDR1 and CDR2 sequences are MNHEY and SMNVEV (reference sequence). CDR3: CASGSGMPGANVLTF. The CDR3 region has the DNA TGTGCCAGCGGTTCAGGGATGCCTGGGGCCAACGTCCTGACTTTC.

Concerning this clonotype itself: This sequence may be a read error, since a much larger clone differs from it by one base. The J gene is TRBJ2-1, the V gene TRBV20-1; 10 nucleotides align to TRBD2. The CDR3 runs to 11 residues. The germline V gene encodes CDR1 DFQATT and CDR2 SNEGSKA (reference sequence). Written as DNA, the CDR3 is TGCGGTGCTAGCGGGAGCAATGAGCAGTTCTTC. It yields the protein CGASGSNEQFF.

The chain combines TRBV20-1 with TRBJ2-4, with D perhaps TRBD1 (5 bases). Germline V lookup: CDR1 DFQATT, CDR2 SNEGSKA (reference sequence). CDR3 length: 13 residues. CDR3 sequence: CGHKGVAKNIQYF. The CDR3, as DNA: TGCGGCCATAAAGGGGTAGCCAAAAACATTCAGTACTTC.

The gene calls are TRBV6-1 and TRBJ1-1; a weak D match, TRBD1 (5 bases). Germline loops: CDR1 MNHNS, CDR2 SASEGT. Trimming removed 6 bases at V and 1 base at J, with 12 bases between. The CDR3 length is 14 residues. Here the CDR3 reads CASRPTAGNTEAFF. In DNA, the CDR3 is TGTGCCAGCAGGCCGACAGCGGGGAACACTGAAGCTTTCTTT.

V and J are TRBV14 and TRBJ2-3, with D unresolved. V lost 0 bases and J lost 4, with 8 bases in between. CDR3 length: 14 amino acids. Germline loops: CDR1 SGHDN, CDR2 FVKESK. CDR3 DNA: TGTGCCAGCAGCCAAGACCTCAGCCCAGATACGCAGTATTTT. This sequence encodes CASSQDLSPDTQYF.

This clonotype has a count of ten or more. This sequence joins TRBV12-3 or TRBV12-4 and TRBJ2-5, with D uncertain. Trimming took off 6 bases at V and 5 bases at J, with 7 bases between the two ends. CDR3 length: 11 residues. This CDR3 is CASSRWETQYF. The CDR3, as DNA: TGTGCCAGCAGCCGATGGGAGACCCAGTACTTC.

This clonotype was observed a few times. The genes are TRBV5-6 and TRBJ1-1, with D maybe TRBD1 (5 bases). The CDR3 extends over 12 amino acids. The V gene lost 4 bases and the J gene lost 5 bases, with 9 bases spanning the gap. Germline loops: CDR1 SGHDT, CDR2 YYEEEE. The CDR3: CASSMGGTEAFF. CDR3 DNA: TGTGCCAGCAGCATGGGGGGTACTGAAGCTTTCTTT.

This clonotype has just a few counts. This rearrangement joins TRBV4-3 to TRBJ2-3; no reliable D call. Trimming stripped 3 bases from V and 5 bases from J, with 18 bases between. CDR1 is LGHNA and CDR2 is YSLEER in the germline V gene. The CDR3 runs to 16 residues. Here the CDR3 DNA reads TGCGCCAGCAGCCATCGGTCAGGCCCCTCGGGAGATACGCAGTATTTT. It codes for CASSHRSGPSGDTQYF.

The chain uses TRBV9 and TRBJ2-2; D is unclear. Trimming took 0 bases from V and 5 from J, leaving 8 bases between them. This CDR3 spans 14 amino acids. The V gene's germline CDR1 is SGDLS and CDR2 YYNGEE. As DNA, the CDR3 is TGTGCCAGCAGCGTAGACCCGAGGACCGGGGAGCTGTTTTTT. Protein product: CASSVDPRTGELFF.

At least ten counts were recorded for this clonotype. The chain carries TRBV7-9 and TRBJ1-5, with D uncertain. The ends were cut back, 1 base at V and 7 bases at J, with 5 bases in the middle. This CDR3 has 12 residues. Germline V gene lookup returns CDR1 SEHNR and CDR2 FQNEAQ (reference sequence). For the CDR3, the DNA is TGTGCCAGCAGCTTAGATTCCCAGCCCCAGCATTTT. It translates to CASSLDSQPQHF.

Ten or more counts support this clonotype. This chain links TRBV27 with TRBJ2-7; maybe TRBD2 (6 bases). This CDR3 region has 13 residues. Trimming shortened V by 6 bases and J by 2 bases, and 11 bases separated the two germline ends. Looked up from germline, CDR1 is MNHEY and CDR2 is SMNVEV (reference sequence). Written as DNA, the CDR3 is TGTGCCAGCAGCGGAGGGCGGACCTACGAGCAGTACTTC. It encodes CASSGGRTYEQYF.

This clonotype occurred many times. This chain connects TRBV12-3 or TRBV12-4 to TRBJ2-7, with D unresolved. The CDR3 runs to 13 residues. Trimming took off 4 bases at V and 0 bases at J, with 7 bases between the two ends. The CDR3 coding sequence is TGTGCCAGCAGTTCCCCTAGCTCCTACGAGCAGTACTTC. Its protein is CASSSPSSYEQYF.

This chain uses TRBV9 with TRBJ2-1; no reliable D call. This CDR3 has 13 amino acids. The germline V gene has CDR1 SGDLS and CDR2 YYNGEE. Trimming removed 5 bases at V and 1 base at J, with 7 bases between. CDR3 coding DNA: TGTGCCAGCAGACCCGGGTCCTACAATGAGCAGTTCTTC. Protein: CASRPGSYNEQFF.

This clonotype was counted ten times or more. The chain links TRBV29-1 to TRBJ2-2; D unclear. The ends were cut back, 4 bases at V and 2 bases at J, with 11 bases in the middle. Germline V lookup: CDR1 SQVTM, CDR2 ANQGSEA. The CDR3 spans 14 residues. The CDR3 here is CSVGGNRNTGELFF. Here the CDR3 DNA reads TGCAGCGTTGGGGGAAACAGAAACACCGGGGAGCTGTTTTTT.

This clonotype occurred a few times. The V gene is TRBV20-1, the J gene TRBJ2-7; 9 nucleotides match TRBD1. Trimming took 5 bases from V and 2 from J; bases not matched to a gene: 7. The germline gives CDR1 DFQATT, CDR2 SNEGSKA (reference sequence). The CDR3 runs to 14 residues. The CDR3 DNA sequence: TGCAGTGCTCATGCCCGGGACAGGGCCTACGAGCAGTACTTC. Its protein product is CSAHARDRAYEQYF.

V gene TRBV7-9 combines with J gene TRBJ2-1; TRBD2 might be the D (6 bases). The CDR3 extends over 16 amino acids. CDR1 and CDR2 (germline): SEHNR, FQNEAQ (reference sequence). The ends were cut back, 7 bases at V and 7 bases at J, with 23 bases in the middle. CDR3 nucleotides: TGTGCCAGCACCATTCTTCGGGGGTCCCCTCGGAATGAGCAGTTCTTC. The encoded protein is CASTILRGSPRNEQFF.

The CDR3 DNA reads TGTGCCAGCAGCTTAGCGGAGGCAGAAGAGACCCAGTACTTC. Its protein is CASSLAEAEETQYF. This chain uses TRBV7-9 with TRBJ2-5, with D possibly being TRBD2 (5 bases). This CDR3 has 14 amino acids. With 0 bases removed from V and 3 bases from J, the gap between germline ends came to 8 bases. Germline values: CDR1 SEHNR, CDR2 FQNEAQ (reference sequence).